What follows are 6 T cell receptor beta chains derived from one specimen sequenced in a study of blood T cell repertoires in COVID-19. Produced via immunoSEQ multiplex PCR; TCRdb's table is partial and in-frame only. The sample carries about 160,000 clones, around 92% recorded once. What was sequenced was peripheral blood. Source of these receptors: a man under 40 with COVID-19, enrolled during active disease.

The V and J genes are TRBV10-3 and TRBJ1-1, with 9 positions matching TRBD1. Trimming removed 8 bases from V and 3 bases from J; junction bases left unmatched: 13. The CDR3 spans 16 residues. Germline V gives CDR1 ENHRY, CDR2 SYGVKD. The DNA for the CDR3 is TGTGCCATCGCCGCAAACAGGGGGCTTGTGGACACTGAAGCTTTCTTT. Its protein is CAIAANRGLVDTEAFF.

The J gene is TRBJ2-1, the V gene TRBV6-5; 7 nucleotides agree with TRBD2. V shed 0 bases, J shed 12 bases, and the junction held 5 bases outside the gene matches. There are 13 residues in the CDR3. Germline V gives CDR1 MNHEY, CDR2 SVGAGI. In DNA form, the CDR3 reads TGTGCCAGCAGTTACTCTGGGGACTATCCGCAGTTCTTC. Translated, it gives CASSYSGDYPQFF.

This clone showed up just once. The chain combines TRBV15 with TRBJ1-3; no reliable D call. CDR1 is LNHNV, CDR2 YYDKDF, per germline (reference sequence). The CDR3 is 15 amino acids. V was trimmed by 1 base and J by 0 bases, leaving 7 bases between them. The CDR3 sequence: CATSRVADSGNTIYF. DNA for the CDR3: TGTGCCACCAGCAGAGTAGCGGACTCTGGAAACACCATATATTTT.

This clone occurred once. CDR3 amino acids: CASSSTRTGANYGYTF. Written as DNA, the CDR3 is TGTGCCAGCAGTTCGACCCGGACAGGGGCTAACTATGGCTACACCTTC. The J gene is TRBJ1-2, the V gene TRBV6-2 or TRBV6-3; TRBD1 agrees at 9 bases. Looked up from germline, CDR1 is MNHEY and CDR2 is SVGEGT. Trimming at V came to 4 bases and at J to 0 bases, leaving 6 bases not matched to a gene. The CDR3 has 16 residues.

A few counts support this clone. CDR3 nucleotides: TGTGCCAGCAGCACACACCATACAGGGAACTATGGCTACACCTTC. Translation gives CASSTHHTGNYGYTF. The chain links TRBV6-6 to TRBJ1-2; weak D call: TRBD1 (6 bases). V dropped 6 bases and J dropped 2 bases, with 16 bases sitting between them. This CDR3 region has 15 residues. Germline CDR1 MNHNY, CDR2 SVGAGI (reference sequence).

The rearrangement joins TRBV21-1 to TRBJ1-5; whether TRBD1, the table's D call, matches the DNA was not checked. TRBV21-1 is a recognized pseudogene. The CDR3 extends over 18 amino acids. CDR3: CASSVTGTGLSRNQPQHF. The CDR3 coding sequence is TGTGCCAGCAGTGTAACAGGGACGGGGTTGTCTAGGAATCAGCCCCAGCATTTT.